Sequencing of this T cell receptor beta chain was carried out in a study of blood T cell repertoires in COVID-19. Background on the study: T cells, B-cell-depleted T cells, or PBMCs provided the cDNA or gDNA that served as material.

Enrollees, roughly 18 to 90 years old, lived in 24 US areas. Participant-given clinical history determined each cohort assignment. The repertoire was sequenced with immunoSEQ multiplex PCR; TCRdb's copy has only in-frame clones and lacks some. Among over 350,000 clones, about 90% were seen once, and the ten largest hold about 2%. The CDR3 is made up of 15 amino acids. Looked up from germline, CDR1 is SGHRS and CDR2 is YFSETQ. V gave up 3 bases and J gave up 2 bases, with 14 bases separating them. This clonotype was obtained from a woman aged 18-30 years with acute COVID-19. The source material was PBMCs or T cells enriched from blood (not recorded which). J is TRBJ2-5 and V is TRBV5-1; D perhaps matches TRBD1 (6 bases). CDR3 bases: TGCGCCAGCAGCTCCTTGGAGCAGGGGCAAGAGACCCAGTACTTC. This encodes CASSSLEQGQETQYF.